Shown below are 25 T cell receptor beta chains from a single sample sequenced in a study of human T cells and chemical hapten exposure. Time point denoted: patch test 1, 2 weeks after DPC sensitization. As for treatment: therapeutic diphenylcyclopropenone sensitization with weekly scalp DPC. TCRdb redid the calling of the RACE reads with MiXCR, one entry per CDR3 protein. Of a few hundred thousand distinct CDR3 sequences listed, 4.8% were seen once; the top ten hold roughly 2.4%. Specimen: whole blood, collected in connection with sensitization to the hapten diphenylcyclopropenone (DPC). These receptor sequences come from a woman aged 50 to 60 with alopecia areata. Some clones in this sample may be carry-over from other donors' samples.

The CDR3 spells CASSEGGVYGYTF. For the CDR3, the DNA is TGTGCCAGCAGTGAAGGGGGAGTCTATGGCTACACCTTC. The J gene is TRBJ1-2, the V gene TRBV6-1; no clear D. This CDR3 comprises 13 residues. From germline, CDR1 is MNHNS and CDR2 SASEGT. V gave up 1 base and J gave up 4 bases, with 7 bases separating them.

The chain carries TRBV9 and TRBJ2-1, with D perhaps matching TRBD1 (6 bases). The CDR3 contains 15 residues. Germline values: CDR1 SGDLS, CDR2 YYNGEE. Trimming took off 0 bases at V and 3 bases at J, with 10 bases between the two ends. This CDR3 reads CASSVEGGNYNEQFF. DNA of the CDR3: TGTGCCAGCAGCGTAGAAGGGGGAAACTACAATGAGCAGTTCTTC.

This clonotype was seen more than once but under ten times. V and J are TRBV5-4 and TRBJ2-3, with D uncertain. Germline-derived CDR1 and CDR2 are SGHNT and YYREEE (reference sequence). The V end lost 0 bases, the J end lost 5 bases, and 4 bases lay between the germline ends. The CDR3 covers 12 residues. Here the CDR3 DNA reads TGTGCCAGCAGCTTGGATGAAGATACGCAGTATTTT. Encoded protein: CASSLDEDTQYF.

In its sample, this clonotype was seen many times. V gene TRBV3-1 combines with J gene TRBJ2-1, with D perhaps TRBD2 (6 bases). The germline V gene has CDR1 LGHDT and CDR2 YNNKEL (reference sequence). The length of the CDR3 is 15 residues. Trimming pared 3 bases from V and 5 bases from J, leaving 14 bases between. Here the CDR3 reads CASSQGPGLHNEQFF. In nucleotides, the CDR3 is TGTGCCAGCAGCCAGGGACCGGGACTCCACAATGAGCAGTTCTTC.

The chain employs TRBV19 and TRBJ2-6; TRBD1 agrees at 9 bases. After removal of 8 bases from V and 2 bases from J, the junction contained 7 bases not matched to a gene. Per the germline V gene, CDR1 is LNHDA and CDR2 is SQIVND (reference sequence). The CDR3 runs 16 residues. CDR3 in DNA: TGTGCCAGTGGCGGGACAGGGCTTACTGGGGCCAACGTCCTGACTTTC. It translates to CASGGTGLTGANVLTF.

This clonotype was seen ten or more times. This chain connects TRBV12-3 or TRBV12-4 to TRBJ2-1; D call uncertain. The CDR3 is made up of 13 amino acids. Trimming pared 1 base from V and 6 bases from J, leaving 7 bases between. The DNA of the CDR3 is TGTGCCAGCAGTTTAGGTCCGAGCAATGAGCAGTTCTTC. Translating it yields CASSLGPSNEQFF.

This clonotype was found many times. The V gene is TRBV7-9, the J gene TRBJ1-2; D perhaps matches TRBD1 (5 bases). V was pared by 3 bases and J by 6 bases, with 14 bases between. CDR1 and CDR2 (germline): SEHNR, FQNEAQ (reference sequence). CDR3 length: 14 residues. Here the CDR3 reads CASSFGQGPHGYTF. The CDR3 nucleotides are TGTGCCAGCAGCTTTGGCCAGGGCCCCCATGGCTACACCTTC.

This clonotype occurred a few times. J is TRBJ1-4 and V is TRBV2; D unresolved. Germline V gene data show CDR1 as SNHLY and CDR2 as FYNNEI. There are 15 residues in the CDR3. Trimming removed 2 bases from V and 3 bases from J, with 10 bases in between. CDR3 amino acids: CASSELGSPNEKLFF. In DNA form, the CDR3 reads TGTGCCAGCAGTGAATTGGGCAGCCCTAATGAAAAACTGTTTTTT.

The V and J genes are TRBV20-1 and TRBJ1-6; no clear D gene. V was trimmed by 5 bases and J by 5 bases, leaving 16 bases between them. CDR3 length: 15 residues. Germline CDR1 reads DFQATT; CDR2 reads SNEGSKA (reference sequence). CDR3 nucleotides: TGCAGTGCTCCGGTGGGGAGTGGAGATAATTCACCCCTCCACTTT. Translating gives CSAPVGSGDNSPLHF.

This clonotype was picked up a small number of times. This chain connects TRBV12-3 or TRBV12-4 to TRBJ1-1; D unclear. V was clipped by 1 base and J by 3 bases, with 18 bases between them. The length of the CDR3 is 17 residues. The CDR3 protein is CASSLGGSYREDTEAFF. The CDR3 nucleotides are TGTGCCAGCAGTTTAGGAGGCAGTTATAGGGAGGACACTGAAGCTTTCTTT.

V is TRBV7-2 and J is TRBJ2-3, with 7 bases lining up with TRBD2. This CDR3 comprises 14 residues. Germline assignment: CDR1 SGHTA and CDR2 FQGNSA. V lost 3 bases to trimming and J lost 8 bases; unmatched junction nucleotides: 8. This chain's CDR3 is CASSFLPTGGTQYF. CDR3 in DNA: TGTGCCAGCAGCTTCCTCCCTACGGGGGGTACGCAGTATTTT.

This clonotype was seen ten or more times. The chain carries TRBV7-8 and TRBJ1-2; D unresolved. Germline V gene lookup returns CDR1 SGHVS and CDR2 FQNEAQ. This CDR3 has 14 residues. The V end was cut by 1 base, the J end by 5 bases, with 11 bases between. The CDR3 region is CASSLGLPVYGYTF. The CDR3 DNA reads as TGTGCCAGCAGCTTAGGTCTCCCAGTGTATGGCTACACCTTC.

This clonotype was counted at least ten times. J is TRBJ2-1 and V is TRBV29-1, with 7 bases fitting TRBD1. CDR1 and CDR2 from the germline V gene are SQVTM and ANQGSEA. CDR3 length: 12 residues. Trimming removed 3 bases from V and 7 bases from J; junction bases left unmatched: 3. CDR3 nucleotides: TGCAGCGTTGATAAGGGGGCGAATGAGCAGTTCTTC. Its protein is CSVDKGANEQFF.

This clonotype was observed at least ten times. J is TRBJ1-5 and V is TRBV6-6; 7 bases align to TRBD1. Trimming took 6 bases from V and 3 from J; bases not matched to a gene: 8. Germline values: CDR1 MNHNY, CDR2 SVGAGI (reference sequence). This CDR3 contains 15 residues. The CDR3: CASRFDREFNQPQHF. The CDR3, as DNA: TGTGCCAGCAGATTCGACAGGGAGTTCAATCAGCCCCAGCATTTT.

This chain uses TRBV5-1 with TRBJ2-3; TRBD2 matches 12 bases. Per the germline V gene, CDR1 is SGHRS and CDR2 is YFSETQ. The CDR3 has 15 residues. The V segment lost 2 bases and the J segment 4 bases; nucleotides outside the gene matches: 2. In nucleotides, the CDR3 is TGCGCCAGCAGCTTTACTAGCGGGGGGTCAGATACGCAGTATTTT. Amino acid sequence: CASSFTSGGSDTQYF.

V gene TRBV5-1 combines with J gene TRBJ1-5, with 7 bases that match TRBD1. CDR1 SGHRS and CDR2 YFSETQ come from the germline V gene. Losses at the gene ends were 4 bases for V and 1 base for J; bases not matched to a gene: 5. The CDR3 runs 15 residues. This CDR3 is CASSITGDSNQPQHF. For the CDR3, the DNA is TGCGCCAGCAGCATAACAGGGGACAGCAATCAGCCCCAGCATTTT.

There are many counts of this clonotype. The rearrangement links TRBV3-1 to TRBJ1-1, with unresolved D. The V and J ends lost 6 bases and 2 bases respectively, with 10 bases between them. Germline CDR1 and CDR2: LGHDT and YNNKEL (reference sequence). CDR3 length: 13 residues. In DNA, the CDR3 is TGTGCCAGCAGGCCCAGACCCAACACTGAAGCTTTCTTT. The encoded protein is CASRPRPNTEAFF.

This clonotype was seen at least ten times. The chain links TRBV20-1 to TRBJ2-3; D may be TRBD2 (5 bases). The V gene lost 5 bases and the J gene lost 5 bases, with 14 bases spanning the gap. Germline CDR1 DFQATT, CDR2 SNEGSKA (reference sequence). CDR3 length: 13 residues. DNA for the CDR3: TGCAGTGCTCCCCCCGAGGGAGAAGATACGCAGTATTTT. It specifies CSAPPEGEDTQYF.

This clonotype showed up many times. V usage is TRBV21-1 and J usage is TRBJ1-1. TRBV21-1 has pseudogene status. The CDR3 is made up of 9 amino acids. The CDR3 here is CASGRNAFF. In nucleotides, the CDR3 is TGTGCCAGCGGACGGAACGCTTTCTTT.

This clonotype has a handful of counts. The chain combines TRBV9 with TRBJ2-7; 8 bases match TRBD1. After removal of 4 bases from V and 2 bases from J, the junction contained 11 bases not matched to a gene. The germline gives CDR1 SGDLS, CDR2 YYNGEE. The CDR3 sequence is 16 residues long. The CDR3 loop reads CASSPQGQVNTYEQYF. CDR3 nucleotides: TGTGCCAGCAGCCCCCAGGGACAGGTGAACACCTACGAGCAGTACTTC.

Many counts were recorded for this clonotype. The rearrangement joins TRBV9 to TRBJ1-1; D not certain. The CDR3 sequence is 13 residues long. V lost 7 bases to trimming and J lost 0 bases, with 10 bases between them. Germline V CDR1 and CDR2: SGDLS, YYNGEE. The CDR3: CASGSPLNTEAFF. In DNA form, the CDR3 reads TGTGCCAGCGGTTCTCCTCTGAACACTGAAGCTTTCTTT. The full variable domain, completed using reference TRBV9 and TRBJ1-1, is DSGVTQTPKHLITATGQRVTLRCSPRSGDLSVYWYQQSLDQGLQFLIQYYNGEERAKGNILERFSAQQFPDLHSELNLSSLELGDSALYFCASGSPLNTEAFFGQGTRLTVV.

This clonotype was recorded at least ten times. The rearrangement uses TRBV6-6 and TRBJ1-1; TRBD1 agrees at 7 bases. The CDR3 has 15 residues. V lost 0 bases and J lost 10; bases outside the gene matches: 11. Per the germline V gene, CDR1 is MNHNY and CDR2 is SVGAGI (reference sequence). DNA of the CDR3: TGTGCCAGCAGTTACTCCGAGGGGGCTCCGGTAGGAGCTTTCTTT. Translating it yields CASSYSEGAPVGAFF.

The chain has TRBV3-1 and TRBJ1-2, with TRBD1 matching over 8 bases. The ends lost 6 bases at V and 8 bases at J; junction bases unmatched: 8. The germline V gene encodes CDR1 LGHDT and CDR2 YNNKEL (reference sequence). This CDR3 comprises 13 residues. The CDR3 region is CASSPGQAVGYTF. DNA of the CDR3: TGTGCCAGCAGTCCGGGACAGGCGGTCGGCTACACCTTC.

This rearrangement joins TRBV28 to TRBJ2-7; D perhaps matches TRBD1 (6 bases). From germline, CDR1 is MDHEN and CDR2 SYDVKM. V was clipped by 5 bases and J by 0 bases, with 14 bases between them. The length of the CDR3 is 15 residues. The CDR3 sequence: CASSPWDTVSYEQYF. The CDR3 DNA sequence: TGTGCCAGCAGTCCCTGGGACACCGTCTCCTACGAGCAGTACTTC.

This clonotype was seen repeatedly, ten times or more. The V call is TRBV13, the J call TRBJ1-6; no definite D call. The V end was cut by 0 bases, the J end by 0 bases, with 6 bases between. The CDR3 consists of 16 residues. The germline gives CDR1 PRHDT, CDR2 FYEKMQ (reference sequence). The CDR3 coding sequence is TGTGCCAGCAGCTTAGGGGCAAGCTCCTATAATTCACCCCTCCACTTT. Amino acid sequence: CASSLGASSYNSPLHF.